The rows below give T cell receptor beta chains drawn from one sample of a study of blood T cell repertoires in COVID-19. Only in-frame clones appear in the TCRdb table, and some are missing; sequencing was by immunoSEQ multiplex PCR. This table has tens of thousands of clones, roughly four fifths appearing once. Sample: peripheral blood. The source of these receptors is a human donor in a cohort sampled during active COVID-19. The CDR3 runs from the conserved cysteine through the conserved F or W. Fields, in order: CDR3 DNA, CDR3 protein, J gene, D gene, V gene, clone size. The D gene is left open where the match is weak. Clone size is not always given. Where it is, it says once, few, many or a class for expanded clones.

DNA: TGCGCCAGCAGTCAGAGTCGGGGGGTGAATGAAAAACTGTTTTTT
CDR3: CASSQSRGVNEKLFF
J: TRBJ1-4
D: .
V: TRBV23-1
size: .

DNA: TGTGCCAGCAGCTTAGAGGGACAGGGATACAATGAGCAGTTCTTC
CDR3: CASSLEGQGYNEQFF
J: TRBJ2-1
D: TRBD1
V: TRBV11-3
size: .

DNA: TGTGCCAGCAGTGACACGGACAGCATAAGTGAGCAGTTCTTC
CDR3: CASSDTDSISEQFF
J: TRBJ2-1
D: .
V: TRBV6-4
size: few

DNA: TGTGCCAGCAGCCAATTGGGGGGCGGGGGAAAGACCCAGTACTTC
CDR3: CASSQLGGGGKTQYF
J: TRBJ2-5
D: .
V: TRBV4-2
size: .

DNA: TGTGCCAGCTCCGATGGCCAGGGGCGAGAGCAGTACTTC
CDR3: CASSDGQGREQYF
J: TRBJ2-7
D: .
V: TRBV18
size: .

DNA: TGTGCCAGTAGTGTATACGGACAGGACGAGCAGTTCTTC
CDR3: CASSVYGQDEQFF
J: TRBJ2-1
D: TRBD1
V: TRBV19
size: .

DNA: TGTGCCAGCAGCTACACAGGGGCAAATTCACCCCTCCACTTT
CDR3: CASSYTGANSPLHF
J: TRBJ1-6
D: TRBD1
V: TRBV7-6
size: .

DNA: TGTGCCAGCATTCTGACAAATACGCAGTATTTT
CDR3: CASILTNTQYF
J: TRBJ2-3
D: .
V: TRBV6-5
size: .

DNA: TGTGCCAGCAGTTACTCCGCGGGGGGAACAGATACGCAGTATTTT
CDR3: CASSYSAGGTDTQYF
J: TRBJ2-3
D: TRBD2
V: TRBV6-2/TRBV6-3
size: once

DNA: TGCAGTGCTAGTACCGGACAGGGGGCGGGCGAGCAGTACTTC
CDR3: CSASTGQGAGEQYF
J: TRBJ2-7
D: TRBD1
V: TRBV20-1
size: .

DNA: TGCGCCACCACAGGTGGACAGGATAACGTCCTGACTTTC
CDR3: CATTGGQDNVLTF
J: TRBJ2-6
D: TRBD1
V: TRBV10-2
size: .

DNA: TGCGCCAGCAGCTTGGCCACAGGGGAGGTAGGGGAGACCCAGTACTTC
CDR3: CASSLATGEVGETQYF
J: TRBJ2-5
D: .
V: TRBV5-1
size: .

DNA: TGCGCCAGTTCTGAGGAAAACTCCTACAATGAGCAGTTCTTC
CDR3: CASSEENSYNEQFF
J: TRBJ2-1
D: .
V: TRBV4-1
size: .

DNA: TGTGCCAGCAGCCAACCCCAGGGGATTACGAGGGGCTACACCTTC
CDR3: CASSQPQGITRGYTF
J: TRBJ1-2
D: .
V: TRBV3-1/TRBV3-2
size: .

DNA: TGTGCCAGCAGATCGGACAGGGGCCACGAGCAGTACTTC
CDR3: CASRSDRGHEQYF
J: TRBJ2-7
D: TRBD1
V: TRBV28
size: once

DNA: TGTGCCAGCAGCTTGGGGACAGGGGTGTACGAGCAGTACTTC
CDR3: CASSLGTGVYEQYF
J: TRBJ2-7
D: TRBD1
V: TRBV5-6
size: .

DNA: TGTGCCAGCAGTTCAGGGTTGAATCAGCCCCAGCATTTT
CDR3: CASSSGLNQPQHF
J: TRBJ1-5
D: .
V: TRBV6-5
size: .

DNA: TGTGCCAGCTCTCTACAGGGCTACGAGCAGTACTTC
CDR3: CASSLQGYEQYF
J: TRBJ2-7
D: .
V: TRBV18
size: .

DNA: TGTGCCAGCAGCTGGGGACAGGGGTCGACTGAAGCTTTCTTT
CDR3: CASSWGQGSTEAFF
J: TRBJ1-1
D: TRBD1
V: TRBV5-6
size: .

DNA: TGTGCCAGCAGCGTAGCAGGGGGGTTGATGAACACTGAAGCTTTCTTT
CDR3: CASSVAGGLMNTEAFF
J: TRBJ1-1
D: TRBD1
V: TRBV9
size: .

DNA: TGTGCCAGCAGACTCGGGTCCAGGGTTCCCTACGAGCAGTACTTC
CDR3: CASRLGSRVPYEQYF
J: TRBJ2-7
D: .
V: TRBV27
size: once

DNA: TGTGCCAGCAGCGTAGGGAGTAGCGGGGGGGTTTTCCGGTACAATGAGCAGTTCTTC
CDR3: CASSVGSSGGVFRYNEQFF
J: TRBJ2-1
D: TRBD2
V: TRBV9
size: .

DNA: TGTGCCACCAGCAGAGACCGCGTCAGGGCCCACGAGCAGTACTTC
CDR3: CATSRDRVRAHEQYF
J: TRBJ2-7
D: .
V: TRBV15
size: .

DNA: TGTGCCAGTAGTATGGGGACTAGCACCGAGCAGTACTTC
CDR3: CASSMGTSTEQYF
J: TRBJ2-7
D: TRBD2
V: TRBV19
size: .

DNA: TGCGCCAGCACCCCAGGAGGGGGGGGGTCCGATACGCAGTATTTT
CDR3: CASTPGGGGSDTQYF
J: TRBJ2-3
D: .
V: TRBV5-1
size: few

DNA: TGTGCCAGCAGCGAGGGGACAGTCTCCTACAATGAGCAGTTCTTC
CDR3: CASSEGTVSYNEQFF
J: TRBJ2-1
D: TRBD1
V: TRBV5-5
size: once

DNA: TGTGCCAGCACCCCCAAGGGAACTAGCAGAACTACGTACAATGAGCAGTTCTTC
CDR3: CASTPKGTSRTTYNEQFF
J: TRBJ2-1
D: .
V: TRBV27
size: .

DNA: TGTGCCAGCAGCCCGACAGGACCCAACTATGGCTACACCTTC
CDR3: CASSPTGPNYGYTF
J: TRBJ1-2
D: .
V: TRBV6-5
size: .

DNA: TGTGCCAGCAGTTACTCACAGGGTTCCGGTTCACCCCTCCACTTT
CDR3: CASSYSQGSGSPLHF
J: TRBJ1-6
D: .
V: TRBV6-5
size: .

DNA: TGTGCCAGCAGTTACGGCGGGGTTCTCGAGCAGTACTTC
CDR3: CASSYGGVLEQYF
J: TRBJ2-7
D: .
V: TRBV6-2/TRBV6-3
size: .

DNA: TGTGCCAGCAGTGAACAGGGGGCCTACGAGCAGTACTTC
CDR3: CASSEQGAYEQYF
J: TRBJ2-7
D: TRBD1
V: TRBV2
size: .

DNA: TGTGCCAGCAGTTTATTTGCAGGGTCTGGAAACACCATATATTTT
CDR3: CASSLFAGSGNTIYF
J: TRBJ1-3
D: .
V: TRBV28
size: .

DNA: TGTGCCAGCAGCTTAAAAGGACTCAACACCGGGGAGCTGTTTTTT
CDR3: CASSLKGLNTGELFF
J: TRBJ2-2
D: .
V: TRBV7-6
size: .

DNA: TGTGCCAGCAGCTTGTCACTGCTCTCCTACGAGCAGTACTTC
CDR3: CASSLSLLSYEQYF
J: TRBJ2-7
D: .
V: TRBV5-4
size: once

DNA: TGTGCCAGCAGGGGGACAGGGAGGGCCAAAAACATTCAGTACTTC
CDR3: CASRGTGRAKNIQYF
J: TRBJ2-4
D: TRBD1
V: TRBV6-5
size: .

DNA: TGTGCCAGCAGTTTTTCCAGGAACAATGAGCAGTTCTTC
CDR3: CASSFSRNNEQFF
J: TRBJ2-1
D: .
V: TRBV11-2
size: once

DNA: TGTGCCAGCAGCCAAGGAGAGCTAGTGGTTCAAGAGACCCAGTACTTC
CDR3: CASSQGELVVQETQYF
J: TRBJ2-5
D: .
V: TRBV3-1/TRBV3-2
size: .

DNA: TGTGCCAGCAGCCAGGAACAGGGGCGCACTGAAGCTTTCTTT
CDR3: CASSQEQGRTEAFF
J: TRBJ1-1
D: TRBD1
V: TRBV7-2
size: .

DNA: TGTGCCAGCAGCTTTAATGGGGGCTGGACTGAAGCTTTCTTT
CDR3: CASSFNGGWTEAFF
J: TRBJ1-1
D: .
V: TRBV11-2
size: .

DNA: TGTGCCACTGGCGGGTACAATGAGCAGTTCTTC
CDR3: CATGGYNEQFF
J: TRBJ2-1
D: .
V: TRBV24-1
size: .

DNA: TGTGCCAGCAGTGAACTCGAACTGGAGACCCAGTACTTC
CDR3: CASSELELETQYF
J: TRBJ2-5
D: .
V: TRBV2
size: medium-sized

DNA: TGTGCCAGCAGCTTACCACCCAGGGAGGGGGTTGAAAAACTGTTTTTT
CDR3: CASSLPPREGVEKLFF
J: TRBJ1-4
D: .
V: TRBV11-2
size: once

DNA: TGTGCCAGTAGTACTTCCGGAGGGATTAGGACTGAAGCTTTCTTT
CDR3: CASSTSGGIRTEAFF
J: TRBJ1-1
D: .
V: TRBV19
size: .

DNA: TGTGCCAGCAGTCTGTCGGGGGGTGAGCAGTTCTTC
CDR3: CASSLSGGEQFF
J: TRBJ2-1
D: TRBD2
V: TRBV12-3/TRBV12-4
size: .

DNA: TGTGCCATCAGGAGCGGACAGGGCGAAGACTATGGCTACACCTTC
CDR3: CAIRSGQGEDYGYTF
J: TRBJ1-2
D: TRBD1
V: TRBV10-3
size: .

DNA: TGTGCCACATTCCCTGACAGGAGCTCCTACAATGAGCAGTTCTTC
CDR3: CATFPDRSSYNEQFF
J: TRBJ2-1
D: .
V: TRBV5-4
size: .

DNA: TGCGCCAGCAGCTTACCAGGCACCGGGGAGCTGTTTTTT
CDR3: CASSLPGTGELFF
J: TRBJ2-2
D: .
V: TRBV5-1
size: .

DNA: TGTGCCGCGTCTACCCGGGTCTCTGGGGCCAACGTCCTGACTTTC
CDR3: CAASTRVSGANVLTF
J: TRBJ2-6
D: .
V: TRBV7-3
size: .

DNA: TGTGCCAGCAGTTTATCAACCCCGACAGGGGGAGGCTACACCTTC
CDR3: CASSLSTPTGGGYTF
J: TRBJ1-2
D: TRBD1
V: TRBV28
size: few

DNA: TGTGCCAGCAGCGTAGGGGACAGCACGTCCTACGAGCAGTACTTC
CDR3: CASSVGDSTSYEQYF
J: TRBJ2-7
D: TRBD1
V: TRBV9
size: .

DNA: TGCGCCAGCAGCTCCTCGGGGGATAGAACAGATACGCAGTATTTT
CDR3: CASSSSGDRTDTQYF
J: TRBJ2-3
D: .
V: TRBV5-1
size: .

DNA: TGTGCCAGCAGCTACCCGTCGGGCTACGAGCAGTACTTC
CDR3: CASSYPSGYEQYF
J: TRBJ2-7
D: .
V: TRBV7-9
size: .